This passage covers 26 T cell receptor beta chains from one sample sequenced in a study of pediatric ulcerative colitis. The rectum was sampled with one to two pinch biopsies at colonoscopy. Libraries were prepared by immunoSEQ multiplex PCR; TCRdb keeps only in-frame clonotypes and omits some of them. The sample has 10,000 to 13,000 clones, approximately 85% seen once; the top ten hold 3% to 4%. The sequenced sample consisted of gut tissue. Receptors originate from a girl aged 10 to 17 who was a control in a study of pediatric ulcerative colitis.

The CDR3: CASTVAGVGELFF. The CDR3 coding sequence is TGTGCCAGTACGGTGGCGGGAGTGGGGGAGCTGTTTTTT. The chain couples TRBV19 to TRBJ2-2; 7 nucleotides line up with TRBD2. V lost 7 bases, J lost 8 bases, and 7 bases stayed unmatched. Germline V lookup: CDR1 LNHDA, CDR2 SQIVND (reference sequence). The CDR3 runs to 13 residues.

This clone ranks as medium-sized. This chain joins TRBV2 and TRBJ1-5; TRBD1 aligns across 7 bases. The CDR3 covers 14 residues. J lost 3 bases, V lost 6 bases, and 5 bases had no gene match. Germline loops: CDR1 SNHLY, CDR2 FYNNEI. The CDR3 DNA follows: TGTGCCAGCAGGGGGGACAGCTTCAATCAGCCCCAGCATTTT. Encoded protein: CASRGDSFNQPQHF.

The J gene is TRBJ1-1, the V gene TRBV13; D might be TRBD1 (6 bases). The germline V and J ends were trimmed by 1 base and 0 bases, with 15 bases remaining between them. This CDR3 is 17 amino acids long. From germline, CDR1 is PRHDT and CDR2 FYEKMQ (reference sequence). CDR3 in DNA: TGTGCCAGCAGCTTAGCCTTTCAAGGGGGTATGAACACTGAAGCTTTCTTT. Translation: CASSLAFQGGMNTEAFF.

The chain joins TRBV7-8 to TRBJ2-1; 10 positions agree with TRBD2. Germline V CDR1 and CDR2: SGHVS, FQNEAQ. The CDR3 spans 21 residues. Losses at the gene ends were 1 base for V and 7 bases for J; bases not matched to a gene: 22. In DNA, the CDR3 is TGTGCCAGCAGCTTAGAACGATGGTTGGGTAGCGGGAGGTCAGGGAGGAATGAGCAGTTCTTC. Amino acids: CASSLERWLGSGRSGRNEQFF.

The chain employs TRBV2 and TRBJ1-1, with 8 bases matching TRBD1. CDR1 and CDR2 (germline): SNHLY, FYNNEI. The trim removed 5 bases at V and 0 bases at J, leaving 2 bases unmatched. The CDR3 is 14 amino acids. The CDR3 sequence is CASSRQGLNTEAFF. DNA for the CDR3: TGTGCCAGCAGTCGACAGGGGTTGAACACTGAAGCTTTCTTT.

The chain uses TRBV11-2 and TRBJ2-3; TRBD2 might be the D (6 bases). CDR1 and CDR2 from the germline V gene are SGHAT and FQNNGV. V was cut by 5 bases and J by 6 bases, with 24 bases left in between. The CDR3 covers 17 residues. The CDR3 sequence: CASSPRGGGAPRDTQYF. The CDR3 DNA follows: TGTGCCAGCAGCCCGCGGGGTGGCGGGGCACCGAGGGATACGCAGTATTTT.

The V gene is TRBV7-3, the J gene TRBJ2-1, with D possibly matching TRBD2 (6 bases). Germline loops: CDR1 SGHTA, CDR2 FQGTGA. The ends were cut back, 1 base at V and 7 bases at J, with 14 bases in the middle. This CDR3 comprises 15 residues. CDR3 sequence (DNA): TGTGCCAGCAGCTTAAATGTTGGAGGGTTGAATGAGCAGTTCTTC. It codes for CASSLNVGGLNEQFF.

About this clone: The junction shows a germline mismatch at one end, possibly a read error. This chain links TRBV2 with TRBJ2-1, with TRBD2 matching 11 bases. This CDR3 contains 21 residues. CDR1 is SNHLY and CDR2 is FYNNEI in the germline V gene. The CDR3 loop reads CASTSEGSGFGSGRAYYEQFF. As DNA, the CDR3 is TGTGCCAGCACCTCCGAGGGGAGCGGGTTCGGTAGCGGGAGGGCCTACTATGAGCAGTTCTTC.

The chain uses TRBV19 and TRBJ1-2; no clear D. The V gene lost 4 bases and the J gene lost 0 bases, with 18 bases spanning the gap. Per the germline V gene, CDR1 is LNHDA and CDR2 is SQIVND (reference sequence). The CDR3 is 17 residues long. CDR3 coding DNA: TGTGCCAGTAGTACCGATTTAACATATTCCTCTAACTATGGCTACACCTTC. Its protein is CASSTDLTYSSNYGYTF.

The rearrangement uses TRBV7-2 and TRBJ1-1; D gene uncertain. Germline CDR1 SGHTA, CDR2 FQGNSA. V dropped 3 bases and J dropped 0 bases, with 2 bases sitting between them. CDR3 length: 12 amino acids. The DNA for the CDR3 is TGTGCCAGCAGCTTTATGAACACTGAAGCTTTCTTT. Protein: CASSFMNTEAFF.

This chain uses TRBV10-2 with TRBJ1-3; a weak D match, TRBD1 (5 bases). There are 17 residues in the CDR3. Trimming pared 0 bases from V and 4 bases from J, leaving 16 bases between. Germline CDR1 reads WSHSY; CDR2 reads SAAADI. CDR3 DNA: TGCGCCAGCAGTGAGTCGGGACCCTCGGGGTTCGGAAACACCATATATTTT. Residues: CASSESGPSGFGNTIYF.

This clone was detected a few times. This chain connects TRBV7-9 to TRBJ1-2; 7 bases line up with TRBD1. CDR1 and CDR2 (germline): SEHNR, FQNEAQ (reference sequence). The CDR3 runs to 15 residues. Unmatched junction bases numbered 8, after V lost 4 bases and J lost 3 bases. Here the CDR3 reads CASSYSRGKDYGYTF. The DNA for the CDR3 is TGTGCCAGCAGCTACTCCAGGGGGAAGGACTATGGCTACACCTTC.

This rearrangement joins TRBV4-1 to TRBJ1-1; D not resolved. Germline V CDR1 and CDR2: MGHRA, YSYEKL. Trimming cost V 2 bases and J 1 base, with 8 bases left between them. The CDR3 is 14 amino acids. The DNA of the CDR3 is TGCGCCAGCAGCCAACAGCCCGGGAACACTGAAGCTTTCTTT. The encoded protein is CASSQQPGNTEAFF.

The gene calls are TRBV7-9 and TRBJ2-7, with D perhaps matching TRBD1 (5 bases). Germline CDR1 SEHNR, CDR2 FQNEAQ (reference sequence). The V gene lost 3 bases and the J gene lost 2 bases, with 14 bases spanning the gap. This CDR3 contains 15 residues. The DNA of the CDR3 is TGTGCCAGCAGCTTTTCCAGGGATTCTGCCTACGAGCAGTACTTC. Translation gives CASSFSRDSAYEQYF.

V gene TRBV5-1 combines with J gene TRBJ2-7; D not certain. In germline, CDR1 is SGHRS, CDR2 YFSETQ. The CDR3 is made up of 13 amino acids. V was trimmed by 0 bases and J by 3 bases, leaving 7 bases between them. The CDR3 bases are TGCGCCAGCAGCTTGGTAGTGGGCTACGAGCAGTACTTC. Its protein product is CASSLVVGYEQYF. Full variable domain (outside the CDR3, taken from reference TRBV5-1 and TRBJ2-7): KAGVTQTPRYLIKTRGQQVTLSCSPISGHRSVSWYQQTPGQGLQFLFEYFSETQRNKGNFPGRFSGRQFSNSRSEMNVSTLELGDSALYLCASSLVVGYEQYFGPGTRLTVT.

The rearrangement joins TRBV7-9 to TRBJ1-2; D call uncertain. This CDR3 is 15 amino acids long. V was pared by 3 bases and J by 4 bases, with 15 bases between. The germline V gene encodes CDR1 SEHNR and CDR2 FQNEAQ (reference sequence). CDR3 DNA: TGTGCCAGCAGCTTTTCAGATAGGACGGCCTATGGCTACACCTTC. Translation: CASSFSDRTAYGYTF.

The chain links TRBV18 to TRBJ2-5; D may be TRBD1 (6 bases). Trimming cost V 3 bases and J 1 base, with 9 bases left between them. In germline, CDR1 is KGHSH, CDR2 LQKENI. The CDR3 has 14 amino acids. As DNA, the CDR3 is TGTGCCAGCTCACCTCGGACAGCCCAAGAGACCCAGTACTTC. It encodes CASSPRTAQETQYF.

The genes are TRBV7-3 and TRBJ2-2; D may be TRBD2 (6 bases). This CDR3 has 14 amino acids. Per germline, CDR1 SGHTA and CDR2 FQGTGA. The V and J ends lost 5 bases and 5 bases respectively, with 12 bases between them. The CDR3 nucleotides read TGTGCCAGCAGCCAAATGGGGGGAACCGGGGAGCTGTTTTTT. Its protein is CASSQMGGTGELFF.

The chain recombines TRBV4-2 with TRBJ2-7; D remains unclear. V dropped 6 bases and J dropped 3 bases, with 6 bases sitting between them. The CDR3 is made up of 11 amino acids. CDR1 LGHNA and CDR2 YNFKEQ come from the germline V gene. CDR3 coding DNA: TGTGCCAGCAGTTCCTACTACGAGCAGTACTTC. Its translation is CASSSYYEQYF.

The chain's CDR3 is CASSYGSRDYEQYF. The CDR3 DNA reads as TGTGCCAGCAGTTACGGGTCCAGAGACTACGAGCAGTACTTC. This sequence joins TRBV6-6 and TRBJ2-7, with D uncertain. This CDR3 has 14 residues. Looked up from germline, CDR1 is MNHNY and CDR2 is SVGAGI (reference sequence). V shed 2 bases and J shed 3 bases, with 11 bases lying between them.

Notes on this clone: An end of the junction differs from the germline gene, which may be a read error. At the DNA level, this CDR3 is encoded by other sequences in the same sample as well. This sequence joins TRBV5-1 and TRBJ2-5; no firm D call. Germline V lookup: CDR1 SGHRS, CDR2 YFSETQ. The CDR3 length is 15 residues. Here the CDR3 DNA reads TGCGCCAGCAGCTTGAACCGAAAGGATGTAGAGACTCAGTACTTC. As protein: CASSLNRKDVETQYF. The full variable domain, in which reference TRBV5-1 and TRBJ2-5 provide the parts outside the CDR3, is KAGVTQTPRYLIKTRGQQVTLSCSPISGHRSVSWYQQTPGQGLQFLFEYFSETQRNKGNFPGRFSGRQFSNSRSEMNVSTLELGDSALYLCASSLNRKDVETQYFGPGTRLLVL.

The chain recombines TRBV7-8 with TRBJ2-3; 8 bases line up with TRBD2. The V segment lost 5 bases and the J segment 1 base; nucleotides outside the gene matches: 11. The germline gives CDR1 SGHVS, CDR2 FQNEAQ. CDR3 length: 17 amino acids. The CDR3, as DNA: TGTGCCAGCAGCCTGAGCGGGAGTGGTGCCCGCACAGATACGCAGTATTTT. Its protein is CASSLSGSGARTDTQYF.

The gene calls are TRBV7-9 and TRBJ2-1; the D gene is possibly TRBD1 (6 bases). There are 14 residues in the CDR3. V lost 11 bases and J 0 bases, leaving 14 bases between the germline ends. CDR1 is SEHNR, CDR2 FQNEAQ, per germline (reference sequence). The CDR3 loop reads CAGILGGSYNEQFF. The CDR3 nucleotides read TGTGCCGGGATACTAGGGGGCTCCTACAATGAGCAGTTCTTC.

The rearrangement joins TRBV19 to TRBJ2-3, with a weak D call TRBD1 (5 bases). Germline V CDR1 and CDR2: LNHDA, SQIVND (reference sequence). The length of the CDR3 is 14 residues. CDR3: CASRRGGSTDTQYF. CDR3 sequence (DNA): TGTGCATCCCGAAGGGGTGGGAGCACAGATACGCAGTATTTT.

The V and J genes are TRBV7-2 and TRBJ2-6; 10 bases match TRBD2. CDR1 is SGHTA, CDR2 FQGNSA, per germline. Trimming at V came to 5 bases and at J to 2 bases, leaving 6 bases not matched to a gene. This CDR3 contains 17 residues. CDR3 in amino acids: CASSMTSGLAGANVLTF. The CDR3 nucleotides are TGTGCCAGCAGCATGACTAGCGGGCTAGCTGGGGCCAACGTCCTGACTTTC.

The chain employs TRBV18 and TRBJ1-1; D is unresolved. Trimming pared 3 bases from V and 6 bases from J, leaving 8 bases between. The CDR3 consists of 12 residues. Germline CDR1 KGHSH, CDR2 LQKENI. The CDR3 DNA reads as TGTGCCAGCTCACCCGCAATCCCTGAAGCTTTCTTT. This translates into CASSPAIPEAFF. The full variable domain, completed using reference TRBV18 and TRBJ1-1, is NAGVMQNPRHLVRRRGQEARLRCSPMKGHSHVYWYRQLPEEGLKFMVYLQKENIIDESGMPKERFSAEFPKEGPSILRIQQVVRGDSAAYFCASSPAIPEAFFGQGTRLTVV.